The rows below give T cell receptor beta chains drawn from one sample of a study of cytomegalovirus exposure and HLA in healthy donors. Using immunoSEQ multiplex PCR, the repertoire was profiled, and TCRdb retains in-frame clones only, with some absent. The table has 100,000 to 150,000 clones, about 80% seen once. The sample comprised PBMCs. The receptors shown here come from a woman aged 45 to 65 in good health and CMV-seronegative. Each CDR3 is given with its conserved first and last residue. A D gene is named only where the DNA matches it firmly. Not every row has a clone size; where given, it reads once, few, many or a size class.

d_gene,abundance,v_gene,j_gene,CDR3nt,CDR3aa
TRBD1,NA,TRBV9,TRBJ2-5,TGTGCCAGCAGCAAGACAGGGGGAAGTGGGGAGACCCAGTACTTC,CASSKTGGSGETQYF
TRBD1,few,TRBV15,TRBJ1-3,TGTGCCACCAGCAGAGGTCCGGGACAGGGGGTTCTTTCTGGAAACACCATATATTTT,CATSRGPGQGVLSGNTIYF
NA,once,TRBV5-4,TRBJ1-2,TGTGCCAGCAGCTTCTCTGACTATGGCTACACCTTC,CASSFSDYGYTF
TRBD1,NA,TRBV28,TRBJ1-2,TGTGCCAGCAGCCCCGCGGGACAGGGATACTATGGCTACACCTTC,CASSPAGQGYYGYTF
TRBD2,NA,TRBV5-1,TRBJ2-7,TGCGCCAGCAGCCACCTAACTAGCGACGAGCAGTACTTC,CASSHLTSDEQYF
NA,once,TRBV30,TRBJ1-6,TGTGCCTGGAGTGTAGACCGGGGTCGGGTGAATTCACCCCTCCACTTT,CAWSVDRGRVNSPLHF
TRBD1,once,TRBV7-2,TRBJ2-5,TGTGCCAGCAGCCTCACAGGGGCGGAGACCCAGTACTTC,CASSLTGAETQYF
TRBD1,NA,TRBV27,TRBJ2-7,TGTGCCAGCAGTTTAGGCGGGACAGGCTACGAGCAGTACTTC,CASSLGGTGYEQYF
NA,NA,TRBV27,TRBJ2-4,TGTGCCAGCAGTTTTTCGGCCAAAAACATTCAGTACTTC,CASSFSAKNIQYF
NA,NA,TRBV11-3,TRBJ1-1,TGTGCCAGCAGCTTAGGCGACAGAACTGAAGCTTTCTTT,CASSLGDRTEAFF
NA,few,TRBV18,TRBJ1-2,TGTGCCAGCTCACCACGAAGGACAGACTATGGCTACACCTTC,CASSPRRTDYGYTF
NA,few,TRBV19,TRBJ2-6,TGTGCCAGTAGTATTTTGGCAGGGTCGGGCCCTGGGGCCAACGTCCTGACTTTC,CASSILAGSGPGANVLTF
TRBD2,NA,TRBV28,TRBJ2-1,TGTGCCAGCAGCGGGGAGCGGGAGTACAATGAGCAGTTCTTC,CASSGEREYNEQFF
NA,NA,TRBV7-2,TRBJ1-2,TGTGCCAGCAGCCCGACAGGTACTAACTATGGCTACACCTTC,CASSPTGTNYGYTF
NA,NA,TRBV7-2,TRBJ1-4,TGTGCCAGCAGCTTAGTTGCGGAAAAACTGTTTTTT,CASSLVAEKLFF
NA,NA,TRBV12-1,TRBJ1-2,TGTGCCAGCAGCTTTAGACTGAACTATGGCTACACCTTC,CASSFRLNYGYTF
TRBD1,NA,TRBV4-3,TRBJ1-1,TGCGCCAGCAGCCAAGAGAATTGGGGACAGGGTGTCCGCAAAGCTTTCTTT,CASSQENWGQGVRKAFF
TRBD1,NA,TRBV30,TRBJ1-1,TGTGCCTGGGACAGGGCAGCGAACACTGAAGCTTTCTTT,CAWDRAANTEAFF
TRBD2,NA,TRBV6-6,TRBJ2-7,TGTGCCAGCAGCACCGCGGGAGCTAGGTACGAGCAGTACTTC,CASSTAGARYEQYF
NA,NA,TRBV5-6,TRBJ1-1,TGTGCCAGCAGCTTGACAGGACGCACTGAAGCTTTCTTT,CASSLTGRTEAFF
NA,NA,TRBV27,TRBJ1-2,TGTGCCAGCACCACCACCCCATGGGGCGAAGATGGCTACACCTTC,CASTTTPWGEDGYTF
TRBD1,NA,TRBV7-3,TRBJ1-1,TGTGCCAGCACCTTAACAGGGGCGCAGACTGAAGCTTTCTTT,CASTLTGAQTEAFF
TRBD2,NA,TRBV29-1,TRBJ2-1,TGCAGCTCTCTAGCGGGGGGGTACAATGAGCAGTTCTTC,CSSLAGGYNEQFF
TRBD1,NA,TRBV15,TRBJ1-2,TGTGCCACCAGCAGAGGGACAGGGGCTTTCCCCTATGGCTACACCTTC,CATSRGTGAFPYGYTF
NA,NA,TRBV10-3,TRBJ2-5,TGTGCCATCAGGGCAGGAACCCAAGAGACCCAGTACTTC,CAIRAGTQETQYF
TRBD1,once,TRBV2,TRBJ1-2,TGTGCCAGCAGTCGACAGGGGATTGCTAACTATGGCTACACCTTC,CASSRQGIANYGYTF
NA,once,TRBV5-1,TRBJ2-2,TGCGCCAGCAGCTTGGCGGGTGTGGTGTCCGGGGAGCTGTTTTTT,CASSLAGVVSGELFF
TRBD2,NA,TRBV9,TRBJ2-1,TGTGCCAGCAGCCCCAGGAGCGGGAGGGCTCTAAATGAGCAGTTCTTC,CASSPRSGRALNEQFF
NA,NA,TRBV19,TRBJ2-2,TGTGCCAGTAGTGTCCGTAACACCGGGGAGCTGTTTTTT,CASSVRNTGELFF
NA,NA,TRBV28,TRBJ1-1,TGTGCCAGCAGAGAGGTGTCGAACACTGAAGCTTTCTTT,CASREVSNTEAFF
TRBD2,NA,TRBV5-1,TRBJ2-1,TGCGCCAGCAGCTTGCAGGGACTAACCTACAATGAGCAGTTCTTC,CASSLQGLTYNEQFF
NA,NA,TRBV7-9,TRBJ2-1,TGTGCCAGCAGCTTAAGAAGAGATGAGCAGTTCTTC,CASSLRRDEQFF
NA,NA,TRBV5-1,TRBJ2-2,TGCGCCAGATCAGAGAGACAGGAACCCACCGGGGAGCTGTTTTTT,CARSERQEPTGELFF
NA,NA,TRBV4-2,TRBJ1-2,TGTGCCAGTTCCTGGGGCGATGGCTACACCTTC,CASSWGDGYTF
NA,once,TRBV19,TRBJ1-1,TGTGCCAGTATGATAGGTTCCCAGGGGAACACTGAAGCTTTCTTT,CASMIGSQGNTEAFF
TRBD1,NA,TRBV27,TRBJ1-2,TGTGCCAGCAGTTTTCGACAGGGCAATGGCTACACCTTC,CASSFRQGNGYTF
NA,once,TRBV2,TRBJ1-1,TGTGCCAGCGGGAGAGAGGGATCCCCTGAAGCTTTCTTT,CASGREGSPEAFF
NA,NA,TRBV7-2,TRBJ2-3,TGTGCCAGCAGCAGCGAACTCGCAGATACGCAGTATTTT,CASSSELADTQYF
TRBD1,NA,TRBV4-1,TRBJ1-5,TGCGCCAGCAGCCAACGAGGACAGGGGAATCAGCCCCAGCATTTT,CASSQRGQGNQPQHF
TRBD2,NA,TRBV28,TRBJ2-7,TGTGCCAGCAGACTAGCGGGAGGCGTCTCCTACGAGCAGTACTTC,CASRLAGGVSYEQYF
NA,once,TRBV10-3,TRBJ1-1,TGTGCCATCAGTGGCGGCTCCCGTCGGACTGAAGCTTTCTTT,CAISGGSRRTEAFF
TRBD2,NA,TRBV10-3,TRBJ2-3,TGTGCCATTCGGACTAGCGGGAGGGGCACAGATACGCAGTATTTT,CAIRTSGRGTDTQYF
NA,NA,TRBV7-2,TRBJ2-6,TGTGCCAGCAGCTTAGAAGGGGTCTTAGCTGGGGCCAACGTCCTGACTTTC,CASSLEGVLAGANVLTF
NA,NA,TRBV5-1,TRBJ2-7,TGCGCCAGCACTCGTACTAGCCCGACCTACGAGCAGTACTTC,CASTRTSPTYEQYF